A single TCR beta chain is shown here with its context. Its specificity is not known. The germline V gene encodes CDR1 SGHRS and CDR2 YFSETQ. The length of the CDR3 is 13 residues. The trim removed 7 bases at V and 4 bases at J, leaving 7 bases unmatched. This sample is part of a study of cytomegalovirus exposure and HLA in healthy donors. Study-level background: Among 150 million to 200 million T cells, an earlier analysis found roughly 100 million unique TCR beta sequences.

Study-wide results and limits: TCR beta sequences reportedly predicted the HLA-A and HLA-B alleles of most subjects accurately. The productive fraction for most TCR beta V segments was about 90% or about 30% in an earlier analysis.

PCR employed 60 Vbeta and 13 Jbeta primers. In the source study's methods: A follow-up analysis tallied approximately 85 million unique TCR beta chains, about 10 million shared. Profiled with immunoSEQ multiplex PCR; TCRdb holds only in-frame clones, not every one. From that table come the V and J calls and clone size; the DNA was used to work out D and trimming. In the table there are over 150,000 clones, roughly 75% of which are singletons. This rearrangement joins TRBV5-1 to TRBJ2-5, with TRBD1 identical over 7 bases. The TCR originated in a male donor in good health and CMV-seronegative. Sequences were obtained from PBMCs. The CDR3 DNA reads TGCGCCAGCTTCCTAAGGGGGCTAGAGACCCAGTACTTC. Translating gives CASFLRGLETQYF.